This T cell receptor beta chain is drawn from a study of blood T cell repertoires in COVID-19. At the level of the study: The United States, Italy and Spain supplied acute and convalescent COVID-19 samples. In each case, the material was cDNA or gDNA derived from T cells, B-cell-depleted T cells, or PBMCs.

Per the original methods: For nucleated cells, counts were estimated from reference gene primer amplification. Assay used: immunoSEQ multiplex PCR; TCRdb lists only in-frame clones, some missing. D and trimming were read from the DNA, whereas the V and J calls and clone size are those reported in that table. The sample consists of 85,000 to 100,000 clones, approximately 85% of them appearing once. This CDR3 comprises 14 residues. Germline CDR1 SNHLY, CDR2 FYNNEI. V lost 2 bases and J lost 5, with 10 bases in between. The sequencing input was peripheral blood. This sequence originates from a woman aged 80 or older with active or convalescent COVID-19. The V and J genes are TRBV2 and TRBJ1-5; weak D call: TRBD1 (6 bases). The CDR3: CASSEWAGDQPQHF. The CDR3 DNA is TGTGCCAGCAGTGAATGGGCAGGGGATCAGCCCCAGCATTTT.